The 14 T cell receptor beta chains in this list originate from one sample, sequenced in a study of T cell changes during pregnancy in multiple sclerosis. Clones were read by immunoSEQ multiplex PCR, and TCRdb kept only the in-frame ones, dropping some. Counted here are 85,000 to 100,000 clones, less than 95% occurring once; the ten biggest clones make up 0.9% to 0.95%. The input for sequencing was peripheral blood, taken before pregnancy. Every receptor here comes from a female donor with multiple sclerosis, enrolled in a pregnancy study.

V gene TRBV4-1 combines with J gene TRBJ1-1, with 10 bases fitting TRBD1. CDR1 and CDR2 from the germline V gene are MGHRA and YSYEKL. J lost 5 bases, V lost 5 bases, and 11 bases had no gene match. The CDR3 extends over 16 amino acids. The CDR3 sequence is CASSVRDRGTETEAFF. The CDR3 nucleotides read TGCGCCAGCAGCGTCCGGGACAGGGGAACAGAAACTGAAGCTTTCTTT.

As DNA, the CDR3 is TGTGCCAGCAGCCCCCCACCCAGGGTGGGCAATGAGCAGTTCTTC. As protein: CASSPPPRVGNEQFF. The chain couples TRBV7-9 to TRBJ2-1, with D possibly being TRBD1 (5 bases). This CDR3 is built from 15 residues. The V gene lost 5 bases and the J gene lost 6 bases, with 17 bases spanning the gap. Per germline, CDR1 SEHNR and CDR2 FQNEAQ (reference sequence).

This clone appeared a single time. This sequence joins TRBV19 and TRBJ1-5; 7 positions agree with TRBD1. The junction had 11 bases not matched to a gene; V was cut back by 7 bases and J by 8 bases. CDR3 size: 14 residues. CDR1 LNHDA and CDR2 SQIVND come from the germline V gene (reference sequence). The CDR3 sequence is CASTPRTGKEPQHF. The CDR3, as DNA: TGTGCCAGTACTCCCCGGACAGGTAAAGAGCCCCAGCATTTT. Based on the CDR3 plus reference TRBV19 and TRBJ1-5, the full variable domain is DGGITQSPKYLFRKEGQNVTLSCEQNLNHDAMYWYRQDPGQGLRLIYYSQIVNDFQKGDIAEGYSVSREKKESFPLTVTSAQKNPTAFYLCASTPRTGKEPQHFGDGTRLSIL.

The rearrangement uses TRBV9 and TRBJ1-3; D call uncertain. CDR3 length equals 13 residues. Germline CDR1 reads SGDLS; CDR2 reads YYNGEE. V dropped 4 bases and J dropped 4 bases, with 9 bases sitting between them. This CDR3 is CASSPPSGNTIYF. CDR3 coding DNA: TGTGCCAGCAGCCCCCCCTCGGGAAACACCATATATTTT.

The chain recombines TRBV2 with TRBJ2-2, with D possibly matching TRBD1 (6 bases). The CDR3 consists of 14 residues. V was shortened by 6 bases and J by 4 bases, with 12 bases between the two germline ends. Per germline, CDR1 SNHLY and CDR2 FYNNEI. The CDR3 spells CASRTQGTTGELFF. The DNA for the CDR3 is TGTGCCAGCAGGACACAGGGTACCACCGGGGAGCTGTTTTTT.

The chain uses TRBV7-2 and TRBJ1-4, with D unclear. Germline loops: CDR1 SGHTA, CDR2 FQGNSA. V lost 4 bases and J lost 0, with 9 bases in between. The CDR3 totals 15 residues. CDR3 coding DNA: TGTGCCAGCAGCTCCTTGGAGGCAACTAATGAAAAACTGTTTTTT. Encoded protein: CASSSLEATNEKLFF.

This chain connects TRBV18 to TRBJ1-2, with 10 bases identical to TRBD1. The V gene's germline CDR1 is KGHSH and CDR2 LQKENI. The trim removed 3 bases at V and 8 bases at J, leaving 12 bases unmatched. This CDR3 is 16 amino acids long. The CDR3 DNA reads TGTGCCAGCTCACCTGCGGGGACAGGGGTCCCCAAGGGCTACACCTTC. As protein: CASSPAGTGVPKGYTF.

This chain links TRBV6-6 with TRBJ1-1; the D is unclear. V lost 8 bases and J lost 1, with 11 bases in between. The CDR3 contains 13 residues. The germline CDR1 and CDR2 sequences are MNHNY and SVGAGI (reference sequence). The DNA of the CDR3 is TGTGCCAGCTTGGCGGGCCCGAACACTGAAGCTTTCTTT. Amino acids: CASLAGPNTEAFF.

CDR3 DNA: TGTGCCAGCAGACTATTAACCGGGGAGCTGTTTTTT. This encodes CASRLLTGELFF. The rearrangement joins TRBV6-1 to TRBJ2-2; D not certain. The CDR3 extends over 12 amino acids. The germline gives CDR1 MNHNS, CDR2 SASEGT. V lost 6 bases to trimming and J lost 5 bases, with 7 bases between them.

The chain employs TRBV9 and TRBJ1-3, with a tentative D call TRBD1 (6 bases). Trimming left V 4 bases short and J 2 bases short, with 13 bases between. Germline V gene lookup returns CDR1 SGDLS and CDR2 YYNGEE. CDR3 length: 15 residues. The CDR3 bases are TGTGCCAGCAGCCCCTGGACAGACCCTGGAAACACCATATATTTT. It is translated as CASSPWTDPGNTIYF.

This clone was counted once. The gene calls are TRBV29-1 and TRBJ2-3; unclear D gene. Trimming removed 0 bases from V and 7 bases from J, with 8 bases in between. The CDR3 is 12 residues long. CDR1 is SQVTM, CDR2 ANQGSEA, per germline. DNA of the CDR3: TGCAGCGTTGAAGACTTATTTTATACGCAGTATTTT. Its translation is CSVEDLFYTQYF.

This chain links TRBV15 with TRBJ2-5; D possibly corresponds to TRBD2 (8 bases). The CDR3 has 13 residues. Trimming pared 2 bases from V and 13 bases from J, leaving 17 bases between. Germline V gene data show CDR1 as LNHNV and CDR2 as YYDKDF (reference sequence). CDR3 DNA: TGTGCCACCAGCAGACCCGGGAGGGACAGCGTGTACTTC. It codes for CATSRPGRDSVYF.

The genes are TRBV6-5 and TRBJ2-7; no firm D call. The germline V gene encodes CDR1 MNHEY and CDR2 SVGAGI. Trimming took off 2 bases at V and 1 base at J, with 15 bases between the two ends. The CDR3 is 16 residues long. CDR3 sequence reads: CASSYRQFSFSYEQYF. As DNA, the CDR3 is TGTGCCAGCAGTTACCGTCAGTTTTCTTTTTCCTACGAGCAGTACTTC.

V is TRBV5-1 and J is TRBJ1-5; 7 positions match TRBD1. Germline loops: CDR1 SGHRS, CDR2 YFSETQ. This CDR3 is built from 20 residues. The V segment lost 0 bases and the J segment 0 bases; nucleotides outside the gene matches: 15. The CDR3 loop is CASSLAGERGLIISNQPQHF. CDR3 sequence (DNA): TGCGCCAGCAGCTTGGCGGGGGAGAGGGGGCTGATAATTAGCAATCAGCCCCAGCATTTT.